This TCR beta chain was observed in a study of blood T cells in healthy people across ages. With a J-beta primer mix and a sample-barcoded 5' primer, a second PCR ran about 7 to 12 cycles. TCRdb analysed the 5' RACE reads with MiXCR anew, one entry per CDR3 protein. The sample holds 950,000 to 1,200,000 distinct CDR3 sequences, roughly two fifths seen once. This clonotype turned up a few times. CDR3 size: 14 residues. V was pared by 5 bases and J by 3 bases, with 5 bases of the junction left unmatched. Germline-derived CDR1 and CDR2 are SGHTA and FQGNSA. The TCR was taken from a man aged 18 to 30 in good health. The chain uses TRBV7-2 and TRBJ2-7, with 9 bases aligning to TRBD2. The sequenced material came from blood. As DNA, the CDR3 is TGTGCCAGCAGCCGCGGGGGGGCCCTCTACGAGCAGTACTTC. Amino acids: CASSRGGALYEQYF.